The clone carrying this T cell receptor beta chain was observed a few times. TCRdb analysed the 5' RACE reads with MiXCR anew, one entry per CDR3 protein. Among a few hundred thousand distinct CDR3 sequences listed, 8% to 9.5% were seen once. V was clipped by 3 bases and J by 6 bases, with 9 bases between them. The CDR3 contains 13 residues. CDR1 and CDR2 (germline): KGHSY, FQNENV. The data originate from a study of T cells after yellow fever vaccination. J is TRBJ1-5 and V is TRBV16; tentatively, D is TRBD1 (5 bases). Material: PBMCs, obtained roughly 45 days after the first yellow fever vaccination. The clonotype originates from a man aged 18 to 35 who received the YFV17D yellow fever vaccine. The CDR3 nucleotides are TGTGCCAGCAGCCACAGGGTGGCTCAGCCCCAGCATTTT. Amino acids: CASSHRVAQPQHF.